A single sample gave rise to the 13 T cell receptor beta chains below, sequenced in a study of radiation and T cells in renal cell carcinoma. The treatment: treatment-naive control, cytoreductive nephrectomy. The repertoire was sequenced with immunoSEQ multiplex PCR; TCRdb's copy has only in-frame clones and lacks some. The table lists approximately 9,400 clones, about three fifths of them singletons. The sequences come from tumor tissue, collected from a patient whose treatment was nephrectomy without radiotherapy. These TCRs come from a man aged 35 to 55 with renal cell carcinoma.

The rearrangement links TRBV18 to TRBJ2-2; D remains unclear. Germline V gene data show CDR1 as KGHSH and CDR2 as LQKENI. The CDR3 loop spans 16 amino acids. Trimming cost V 2 bases and J 7 bases, with 17 bases left between them. CDR3 in amino acids: CASSPLPATRDGELFF. CDR3 sequence (DNA): TGTGCCAGCTCACCATTGCCGGCAACGAGAGACGGGGAGCTGTTTTTT.

J is TRBJ1-1 and V is TRBV28; a weak D match, TRBD1 (6 bases). The CDR3 extends over 15 amino acids. CDR1 and CDR2 from the germline V gene are MDHEN and SYDVKM. The V end lost 4 bases, the J end lost 0 bases, and 12 bases lay between the germline ends. The CDR3 here is CASSSADRVNTEAFF. CDR3 coding DNA: TGTGCCAGCAGTTCCGCGGACAGAGTGAACACTGAAGCTTTCTTT.

This clone was picked up a small number of times. This chain connects TRBV10-2 to TRBJ1-4; no reliable D call. V was cut by 4 bases and J by 6 bases, with 6 bases left in between. Per the germline V gene, CDR1 is WSHSY and CDR2 is SAAADI. There are 12 residues in the CDR3. The DNA for the CDR3 is TGCGCCAGCAGTGGATGGGATGAAAAACTGTTTTTT. Amino acid sequence: CASSGWDEKLFF.

The genes are TRBV5-4 and TRBJ2-5, with unresolved D. The end of the DNA aligns better with TRBJ2-7, so the J call may be wrong. Germline-derived CDR1 and CDR2 are SGHNT and YYREEE (reference sequence). CDR3 length equals 16 residues. As DNA, the CDR3 is TGTGCCAGCAGCTTTCCTGGCCGGCCGGACTCCTACGAGCAGTACTTC. It codes for CASSFPGRPDSYEQYF.

This chain connects TRBV7-8 to TRBJ2-7; no reliable D call. Germline lookup yields CDR1 SGHVS and CDR2 FQNEAQ. The ends were cut back, 1 base at V and 1 base at J, with 17 bases in the middle. The CDR3 runs to 17 residues. The CDR3 DNA follows: TGTGCCAGCAGCTTAGGGAGCGCCAACGGGTTTTCCTACGAGCAGTACGTC. It specifies CASSLGSANGFSYEQYV.

The chain couples TRBV2 to TRBJ2-3; TRBD1 matches 9 bases. The CDR3 runs 17 residues. J was trimmed by 4 bases and V by 3 bases; bases with no gene match: 11. Germline V lookup: CDR1 SNHLY, CDR2 FYNNEI. The CDR3 DNA follows: TGTGCCAGCAGTGAGCTGGGACAGGGAAATCGGGCAGATACGCAGTATTTT. Translating it yields CASSELGQGNRADTQYF.

This clone was detected only a few times. The chain links TRBV29-1 to TRBJ1-1, with D uncertain. CDR1 and CDR2 (germline): SQVTM, ANQGSEA. The CDR3 spans 13 residues. Trimming cost V 3 bases and J 0 bases, with 8 bases left between them. The CDR3 region is CSVEPPVNTEAFF. The CDR3 DNA follows: TGCAGCGTTGAGCCCCCAGTGAACACTGAAGCTTTCTTT.

V gene TRBV5-5 combines with J gene TRBJ1-4, with no clear D. The germline V and J ends were trimmed by 2 bases and 8 bases, with 19 bases remaining between them. The germline V gene has CDR1 SGHKS and CDR2 YYEKEE (reference sequence). This CDR3 has 16 amino acids. As DNA, the CDR3 is TGTGCCAGCAGCTTAAGAGGGTCGGGCGGAGAGGAAAAACTGTTTTTT. Translated: CASSLRGSGGEEKLFF.

The gene calls are TRBV30 and TRBJ2-7, with TRBD2 identical over 9 bases. V was clipped by 3 bases and J by 4 bases; unmatched bases: 13. The CDR3 totals 16 residues. Germline lookup yields CDR1 GTSNPN and CDR2 SVGIG (reference sequence). The DNA of the CDR3 is TGTGCCTGGAGCGAAACTTTTGGCGGGAGGGCGTACGAGCAGTACTTC. Amino acid sequence: CAWSETFGGRAYEQYF.

V usage is TRBV5-1 and J usage is TRBJ2-3, with TRBD2 matching over 8 bases. This CDR3 has 18 residues. J lost 0 bases, V lost 1 base, and 10 bases had no gene match. Looked up from germline, CDR1 is SGHRS and CDR2 is YFSETQ. For the CDR3, the DNA is TGCGCCAGCAGCTTGATGAGGGCGTCTAGCGGGAGCACAGATACGCAGTATTTT. Translation: CASSLMRASSGSTDTQYF.

This clone is deemed medium-sized (0.01 to 0.1%). This chain connects TRBV7-2 to TRBJ1-5; D may be TRBD1 (5 bases). Germline CDR1 SGHTA, CDR2 FQGNSA. Trimming cost V 5 bases and J 7 bases, with 12 bases left between them. This CDR3 spans 13 amino acids. CDR3 residues: CASSPGRRQPQHF. CDR3 nucleotides: TGTGCCAGCAGCCCGGGACGGCGCCAGCCCCAGCATTTT. Together with reference TRBV7-2 and TRBJ1-5, the CDR3 gives the full variable domain: GAGVSQSPSNKVTEKGKDVELRCDPISGHTALYWYRQSLGQGLEFLIYFQGNSAPDKSGLPSDRFSAERTGGSVSTLTIQRTQQEDSAVYLCASSPGRRQPQHFGDGTRLSIL.

V and J are TRBV13 and TRBJ2-7; no firm D call. V lost 9 bases, J lost 1 base, and 16 bases lay in between. Germline lookup yields CDR1 PRHDT and CDR2 FYEKMQ (reference sequence). The CDR3 totals 14 residues. The CDR3 bases are TGTGCCAGTTCCAGGTCCCAAGGGTCCTACGAGCAGTACTTC. Protein product: CASSRSQGSYEQYF. Using reference TRBV13 and TRBJ2-7 for the parts outside the CDR3, the full variable domain is AAGVIQSPRHLIKEKRETATLKCYPIPRHDTVYWYQQGPGQDPQFLISFYEKMQSDKGSIPDRFSAQQFSDYHSELNMSSLELGDSALYFCASSRSQGSYEQYFGPGTRLTVT.

The genes are TRBV7-8 and TRBJ1-4; D call uncertain. CDR3 size: 14 residues. The germline V gene encodes CDR1 SGHVS and CDR2 FQNEAQ. The V gene lost 3 bases and the J gene lost 4 bases, with 9 bases spanning the gap. The CDR3, as DNA: TGTGCCAGCAGCTTCGGTCAGGATAATGAAAAACTGTTTTTT. This sequence encodes CASSFGQDNEKLFF. The whole variable domain, filled in from reference TRBV7-8 and TRBJ1-4, reads GAGVSQSPRYKVAKRGQDVALRCDPISGHVSLFWYQQALGQGPEFLTYFQNEAQLDKSGLPSDRFFAERPEGSVSTLKIQRTQQEDSAVYLCASSFGQDNEKLFFGSGTQLSVL.